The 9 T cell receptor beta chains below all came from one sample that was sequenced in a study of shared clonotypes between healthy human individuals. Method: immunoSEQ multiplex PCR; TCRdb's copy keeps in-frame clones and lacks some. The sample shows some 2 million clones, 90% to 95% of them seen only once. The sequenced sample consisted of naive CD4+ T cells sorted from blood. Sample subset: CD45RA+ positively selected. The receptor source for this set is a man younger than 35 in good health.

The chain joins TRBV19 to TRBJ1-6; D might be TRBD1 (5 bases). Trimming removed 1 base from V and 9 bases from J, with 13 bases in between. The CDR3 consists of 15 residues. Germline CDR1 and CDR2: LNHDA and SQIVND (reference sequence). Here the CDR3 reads CASSIVGTLVSPLHF. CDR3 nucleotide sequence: TGTGCCAGTAGTATAGTCGGGACGTTGGTTTCACCCCTCCACTTT.

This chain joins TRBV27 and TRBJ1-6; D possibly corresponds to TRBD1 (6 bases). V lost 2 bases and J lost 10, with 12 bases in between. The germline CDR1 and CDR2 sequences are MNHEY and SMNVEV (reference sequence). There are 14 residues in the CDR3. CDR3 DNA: TGTGCCAGCAGTTTACCAGGGGTGGGGTCACCCCTCCACTTT. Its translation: CASSLPGVGSPLHF.

The CDR3 loop reads CASSRLPPGTSGRQYEQYF. The CDR3 DNA reads TGTGCCAGCAGCAGATTACCCCCCGGGACTAGCGGGAGGCAGTACGAGCAGTACTTC. V gene TRBV7-2 combines with J gene TRBJ2-7; TRBD2 matches 15 bases. Germline V gives CDR1 SGHTA, CDR2 FQGNSA. This CDR3 spans 19 amino acids. Losses at the gene ends were 5 bases for V and 4 bases for J; bases not matched to a gene: 15.

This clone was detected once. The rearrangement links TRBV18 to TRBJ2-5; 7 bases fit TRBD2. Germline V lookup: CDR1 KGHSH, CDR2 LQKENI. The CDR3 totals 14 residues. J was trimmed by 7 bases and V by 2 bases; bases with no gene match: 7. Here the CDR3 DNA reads TGTGCCAGCTCACCAAGCACAGAGCGGGGGACCCAGTACTTC. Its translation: CASSPSTERGTQYF.

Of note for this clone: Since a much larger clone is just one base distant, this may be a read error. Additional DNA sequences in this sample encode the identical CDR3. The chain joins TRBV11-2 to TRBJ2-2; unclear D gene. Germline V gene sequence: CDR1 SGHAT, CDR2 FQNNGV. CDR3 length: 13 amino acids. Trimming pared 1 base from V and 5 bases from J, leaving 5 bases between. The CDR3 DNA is TGTGCCAGCAGCTTAGGGGGAACCGGGGAGCTGTTTTTT. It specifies CASSLGGTGELFF.

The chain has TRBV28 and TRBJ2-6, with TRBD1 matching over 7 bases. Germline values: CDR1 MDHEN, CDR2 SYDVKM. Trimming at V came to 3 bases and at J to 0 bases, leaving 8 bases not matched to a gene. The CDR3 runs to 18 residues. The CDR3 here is CASSFPTGSGSGANVLTF. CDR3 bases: TGTGCCAGCAGTTTCCCGACAGGGTCGGGCTCTGGGGCCAACGTCCTGACTTTC.

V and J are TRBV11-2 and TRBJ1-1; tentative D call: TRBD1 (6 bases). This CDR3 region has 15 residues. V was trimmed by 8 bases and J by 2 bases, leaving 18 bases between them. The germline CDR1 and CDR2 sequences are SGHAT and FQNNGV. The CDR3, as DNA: TGTGCCAGCGCCGGGCAGGGGCGCGGTAACACTGAAGCTTTCTTT. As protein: CASAGQGRGNTEAFF.

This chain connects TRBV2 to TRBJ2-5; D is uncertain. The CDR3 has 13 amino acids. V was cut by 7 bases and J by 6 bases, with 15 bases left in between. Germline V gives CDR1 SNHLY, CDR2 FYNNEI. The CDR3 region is CASMVGNAKTQYF. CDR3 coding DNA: TGTGCCAGCATGGTGGGGAACGCAAAGACCCAGTACTTC. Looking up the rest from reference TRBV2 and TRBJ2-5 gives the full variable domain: EPEVTQTPSHQVTQMGQEVILRCVPISNHLYFYWYRQILGQKVEFLVSFYNNEISEKSEIFDDQFSVERPDGSNFTLKIRSTKLEDSAMYFCASMVGNAKTQYFGPGTRLLVL.

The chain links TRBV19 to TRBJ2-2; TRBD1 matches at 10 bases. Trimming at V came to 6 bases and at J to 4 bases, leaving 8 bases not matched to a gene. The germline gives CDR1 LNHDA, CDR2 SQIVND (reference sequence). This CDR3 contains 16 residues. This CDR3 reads CASSAGTGAITGELFF. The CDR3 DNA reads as TGTGCCAGTAGCGCCGGGACAGGGGCCATCACCGGGGAGCTGTTTTTT.